This T cell receptor (beta chain) was captured in a study of identical twins. Study conclusions and caveats: Insertion counts were lower in abundant cord blood beta clonotypes, a trend that memory repertoires did not show. Modelling underestimated the level of out-of-frame TCR alpha sharing observed in monozygotic twins.

This CDR3 comprises 14 residues. V dropped 4 bases and J dropped 4 bases, with 11 bases sitting between them. In the case of this clonotype: Its target is unknown.

Carrying unique molecular identifiers, the cDNA also gained a universal primer site through template switching. MiXCR, applied by TCRdb to the 5' RACE reads, yields one record per CDR3 protein. The table lists 510,000 or so distinct CDR3 sequences, nearly 15% of them singletons. The same data also contributed to another study, on yellow fever vaccine responses in identical twins.

Sequenced sample: CD4+ T cells sorted from blood. V usage is TRBV12-3 or TRBV12-4 and J usage is TRBJ2-4, with D perhaps TRBD1 or TRBD2 (5 bases each). The source of this sequence is a woman between 18 and 29 years old in good health. The CDR3: CASSSGTGKNIQYF. DNA of the CDR3: TGTGCCAGCAGTTCCGGGACCGGTAAAAACATTCAGTACTTC.